Below are 10 T cell receptor beta chains sequenced from a single sample in a study of T cell repertoires in aging, cancer and after chemotherapy. Rearranged V-D-J TRB sequences were amplified with a mixed TRB-A/B primer pool. TCRdb processed the multiplex PCR reads anew with MiXCR; each CDR3 protein has one entry. Among roughly 2,500 distinct CDR3 sequences listed, less than 25% were seen once. Amplification of TCR beta used genomic DNA extracted from peripheral blood. Sequenced: blood. These receptor sequences come from a human donor with a solid tumor.

This clonotype was seen only a few times. The chain couples TRBV11-2 to TRBJ2-5, with a possible D match to TRBD2 (6 bases). Trimming took off 3 bases at V and 4 bases at J, with 9 bases between the two ends. The germline V gene encodes CDR1 SGHAT and CDR2 FQNNGV. The CDR3 runs to 13 residues. CDR3 in DNA: TGTGCCAGCAGCTTTGGGGGGTTAGAGACCCAGTACTTC. This sequence encodes CASSFGGLETQYF. Full variable domain (rest looked up from reference TRBV11-2 and TRBJ2-5): EAGVAQSPRYKIIEKRQSVAFWCNPISGHATLYWYQQILGQGPKLLIQFQNNGVVDDSQLPKDRFSAERLKGVDSTLKIQPAKLEDSAVYLCASSFGGLETQYFGPGTRLLVL.

This clonotype counts as medium-sized. V usage is TRBV6-1 and J usage is TRBJ1-6; D ambiguous. V was pared by 3 bases and J by 15 bases, with 15 bases between. The CDR3 is 13 residues long. The germline CDR1 and CDR2 sequences are MNHNS and SASEGT. CDR3 sequence: CASSETRATSLHF. CDR3 nucleotides: TGTGCCAGCAGTGAGACAAGGGCCACCAGCCTCCACTTT.

This rearrangement joins TRBV5-1 to TRBJ2-7; 9 bases line up with TRBD1. The CDR3 runs to 13 residues. V was pared by 3 bases and J by 4 bases, with 2 bases of the junction left unmatched. Germline CDR1 is SGHRS and CDR2 is YFSETQ. This CDR3 reads CASSWGQGYEQYF. The CDR3 DNA is TGCGCCAGCAGCTGGGGACAGGGATACGAGCAGTACTTC.

In this sample, this clonotype is medium-sized. V is TRBV5-6 and J is TRBJ2-2; D is undetermined. CDR1 is SGHDT, CDR2 YYEEEE, per germline. CDR3 length: 17 residues. The V end was cut by 2 bases, the J end by 0 bases, with 14 bases between. The chain's CDR3 is CASSFGLSGANTGELFF. The DNA of the CDR3 is TGTGCCAGCAGCTTCGGGCTCTCGGGTGCGAACACCGGGGAGCTGTTTTTT. The entire variable domain, with the rest obtained from reference TRBV5-6 and TRBJ2-2, is as follows: DAGVTQSPTHLIKTRGQQVTLRCSPKSGHDTVSWYQQALGQGPQFIFQYYEEEERQRGNFPDRFSGHQFPNYSSELNVNALLLGDSALYLCASSFGLSGANTGELFFGEGSRLTVL.

J is TRBJ1-5 and V is TRBV30; no reliable D call. CDR3 length equals 15 residues. The germline V gene has CDR1 GTSNPN and CDR2 SVGIG (reference sequence). For the CDR3, the DNA is TGTGCTGCGATCGCCACCCCCGGGGGCAATCAGCCCCAGCATTTT. This encodes CAAIATPGGNQPQHF.

The V and J genes are TRBV30 and TRBJ2-7; perhaps D is TRBD1 or TRBD2 (5 bases each). V was shortened by 2 bases and J by 3 bases, with 11 bases between the two germline ends. The CDR3 length is 13 residues. Looked up from germline, CDR1 is GTSNPN and CDR2 is SVGIG (reference sequence). The CDR3 DNA reads TGTGCCTGGAGTTGGGGACGGGGCTACGAGCAGTACTTC. Translating it yields CAWSWGRGYEQYF.

The CDR3 loop is CASSRQGADQPQHF. CDR3 DNA: TGTGCCAGCAGTCGACAGGGGGCCGATCAGCCCCAGCATTTT. The chain combines TRBV12-3 or TRBV12-4 with TRBJ1-5, with 10 bases that match TRBD1. The CDR3 contains 14 residues. The junction had 3 bases not matched to a gene; V was cut back by 5 bases and J by 5 bases.

The V call is TRBV20-1, the J call TRBJ2-2; D may correspond to TRBD1 or TRBD2 (5 bases each). This CDR3 has 14 amino acids. Germline CDR1 is DFQATT and CDR2 is SNEGSKA (reference sequence). The V gene lost 4 bases and the J gene lost 4 bases, with 13 bases spanning the gap. CDR3 loop: CSATSGLGTGELFF. CDR3 DNA sequence: TGCAGTGCTACCTCGGGGCTTGGCACCGGGGAGCTGTTTTTT.

This chain uses TRBV28 with TRBJ1-5; no clear D gene. The CDR3 totals 14 residues. Trimming cost V 4 bases and J 5 bases, with 12 bases left between them. The germline V gene encodes CDR1 MDHEN and CDR2 SYDVKM. CDR3 amino acids: CASSSQTWDQPQHF. The DNA for the CDR3 is TGTGCCAGCAGTTCACAAACATGGGATCAGCCCCAGCATTTT.

This chain uses TRBV7-2 with TRBJ2-1; 10 bases fit TRBD2. Germline V CDR1 and CDR2: SGHTA, FQGNSA. The CDR3 spans 16 residues. The J segment lost 4 bases and the V segment lost 5 bases, leaving 8 bases of the junction unmatched. DNA of the CDR3: TGTGCCAGCAGCCTCTCTAGCGGGAGCCTTTACAATGAGCAGTTCTTC. It codes for CASSLSSGSLYNEQFF. Together with reference TRBV7-2 and TRBJ2-1, the CDR3 gives the full variable domain: GAGVSQSPSNKVTEKGKDVELRCDPISGHTALYWYRQSLGQGLEFLIYFQGNSAPDKSGLPSDRFSAERTGGSVSTLTIQRTQQEDSAVYLCASSLSSGSLYNEQFFGPGTRLTVL.